This T cell receptor beta chain appears in the sequencing data of a study of shared clonotypes between healthy human individuals. Study-wide context: Three plates each covered CD4 naive and memory; CD8 naive two, CD8 memory one. Study-level findings and limits: Sorted-subset sequencing, rarefaction showed, was incomplete despite large depth. On the whole, naive subsets had larger estimated richness than memory subsets had.

CDR3 length: 13 residues. The V end was cut by 5 bases, the J end by 4 bases, with 11 bases between. Germline-derived CDR1 and CDR2 are MDHEN and SYDVKM. This clone was recorded only once. What it binds is unknown. The table came from immunoSEQ multiplex PCR; TCRdb's copy has only in-frame clones and leaves some out. The sample records a few hundred thousand clones, 95% to 97% being singletons. This receptor was obtained from a man between 25 and 39 years old in good health. The sequenced sample consisted of memory CD8+ T cells sorted from blood. Noted subset: CD45RO+ cells pooled with CCR7-negative TemRA cells. This chain connects TRBV28 to TRBJ1-2, with D unclear. The CDR3 region has the DNA TGTGCCAGCAGTACCTGGCAAAGCTATGGCTACACCTTC. It codes for CASSTWQSYGYTF.